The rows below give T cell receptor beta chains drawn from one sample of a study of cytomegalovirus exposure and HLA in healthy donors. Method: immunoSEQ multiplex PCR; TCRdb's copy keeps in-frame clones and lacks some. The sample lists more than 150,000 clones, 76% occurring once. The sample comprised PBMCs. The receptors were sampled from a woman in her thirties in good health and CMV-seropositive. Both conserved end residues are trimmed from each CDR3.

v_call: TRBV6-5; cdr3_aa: ASSYLLSPGTSEQY
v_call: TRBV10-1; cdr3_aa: ASSESGQGAYEQY
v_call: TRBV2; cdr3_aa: ASDRDNSPLH
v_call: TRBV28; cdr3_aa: ASSSDRDEVPYGYT
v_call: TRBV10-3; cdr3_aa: AISSGQGGESYNSPLH
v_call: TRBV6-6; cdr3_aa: ASRTGGRTNEKLF
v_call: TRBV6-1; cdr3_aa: ASSEAVYGTDTQY
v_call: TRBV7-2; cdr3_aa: ASSSTSGGFNTQY
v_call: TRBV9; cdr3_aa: ASSVAGGPYEQY
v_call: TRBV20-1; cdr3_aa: SASLRETQY
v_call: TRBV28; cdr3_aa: ASSCWWGVSSNQPQH
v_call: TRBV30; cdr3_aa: AWSVNSGNTIY
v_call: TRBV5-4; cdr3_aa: ASSLSADYGYT
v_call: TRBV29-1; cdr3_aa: SVGTGGQETQY
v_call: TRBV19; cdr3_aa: ATRGATGNTEAF
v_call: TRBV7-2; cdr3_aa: ASSFPGILGYT
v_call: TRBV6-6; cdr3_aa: ASSYSGHGYNEQF